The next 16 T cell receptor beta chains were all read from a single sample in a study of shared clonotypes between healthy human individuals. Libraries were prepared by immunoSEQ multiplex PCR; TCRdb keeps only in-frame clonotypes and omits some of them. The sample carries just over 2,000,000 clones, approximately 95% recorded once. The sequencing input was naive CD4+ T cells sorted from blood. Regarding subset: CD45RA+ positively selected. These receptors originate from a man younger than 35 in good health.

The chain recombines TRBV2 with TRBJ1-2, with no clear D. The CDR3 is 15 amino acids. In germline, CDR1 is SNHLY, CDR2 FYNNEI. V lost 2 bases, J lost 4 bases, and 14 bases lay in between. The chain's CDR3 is CASSESPPGIYGYTF. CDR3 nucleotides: TGTGCCAGCAGTGAATCTCCCCCGGGAATCTATGGCTACACCTTC.

DNA for the CDR3: TGTGCCAGCAGCTTAAGAACCCAAGGGGCGGATACGCAGTATTTT. Translated, it gives CASSLRTQGADTQYF. J is TRBJ2-3 and V is TRBV11-3, with D maybe TRBD1 (5 bases). Germline loops: CDR1 SGHNT, CDR2 YENEEA. This CDR3 is 15 amino acids long. The ends were cut back, 2 bases at V and 6 bases at J, with 15 bases in the middle.

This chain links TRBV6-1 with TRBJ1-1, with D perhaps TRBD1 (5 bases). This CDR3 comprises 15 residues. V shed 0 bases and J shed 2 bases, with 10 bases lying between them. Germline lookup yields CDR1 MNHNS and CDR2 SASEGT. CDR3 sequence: CASSEAGAHNTEAFF. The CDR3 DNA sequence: TGTGCCAGCAGTGAAGCAGGGGCCCACAACACTGAAGCTTTCTTT.

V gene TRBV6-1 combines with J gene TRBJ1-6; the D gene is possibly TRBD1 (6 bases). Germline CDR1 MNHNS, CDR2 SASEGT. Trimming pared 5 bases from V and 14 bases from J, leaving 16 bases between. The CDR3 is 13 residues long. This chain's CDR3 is CASSNLGGWALHF. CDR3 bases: TGTGCCAGCAGTAATTTAGGGGGTTGGGCCCTCCACTTT.

CDR3 DNA: TGTGCCAGCAGCTTCGACAGTTCGGATGAGCAGTTCTTC. The encoded protein is CASSFDSSDEQFF. V gene TRBV7-2 combines with J gene TRBJ2-1, with a possible D match to TRBD1 (5 bases). CDR3 length: 13 residues. Trimming removed 3 bases from V and 8 bases from J, with 11 bases in between. Per the germline V gene, CDR1 is SGHTA and CDR2 is FQGNSA. Full variable domain (remainder filled in from reference TRBV7-2 and TRBJ2-1): GAGVSQSPSNKVTEKGKDVELRCDPISGHTALYWYRQSLGQGLEFLIYFQGNSAPDKSGLPSDRFSAERTGGSVSTLTIQRTQQEDSAVYLCASSFDSSDEQFFGPGTRLTVL.

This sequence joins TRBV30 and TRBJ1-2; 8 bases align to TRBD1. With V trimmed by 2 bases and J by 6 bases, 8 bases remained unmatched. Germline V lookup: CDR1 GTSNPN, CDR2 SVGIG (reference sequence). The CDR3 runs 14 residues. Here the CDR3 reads CAWSSGQGANGYTF. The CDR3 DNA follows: TGTGCCTGGAGTAGCGGGCAGGGGGCAAATGGCTACACCTTC.

The CDR3 nucleotides are TGTGCCATCAGTGGCAGGACTAGCGGGAGGGGAGATACGCAGTATTTT. It specifies CAISGRTSGRGDTQYF. The chain uses TRBV10-3 and TRBJ2-3; 15 bases align to TRBD2. J lost 5 bases, V lost 4 bases, and 4 bases had no gene match. There are 16 residues in the CDR3. Germline lookup yields CDR1 ENHRY and CDR2 SYGVKD.

The CDR3 DNA reads as TGTGCCAGCAGCGAACAGATTGGGGAGCTGTTTTTT. This codes for CASSEQIGELFF. The chain is built from TRBV9 and TRBJ2-2; D is unclear. Trimming pared 3 bases from V and 8 bases from J, leaving 8 bases between. Germline CDR1 is SGDLS and CDR2 is YYNGEE. CDR3 size: 12 residues.

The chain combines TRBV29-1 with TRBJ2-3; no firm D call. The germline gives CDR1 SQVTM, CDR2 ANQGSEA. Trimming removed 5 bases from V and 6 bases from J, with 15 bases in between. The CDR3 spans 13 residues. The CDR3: CSVSVTVSDTQYF. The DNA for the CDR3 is TGCAGCGTTTCGGTTACGGTGTCGGATACGCAGTATTTT.

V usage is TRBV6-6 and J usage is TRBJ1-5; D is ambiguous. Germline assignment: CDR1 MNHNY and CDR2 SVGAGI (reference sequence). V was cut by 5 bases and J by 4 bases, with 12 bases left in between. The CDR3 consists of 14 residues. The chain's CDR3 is CASSPPGVNQPQHF. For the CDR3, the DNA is TGTGCCAGCAGTCCCCCTGGGGTAAATCAGCCCCAGCATTTT.

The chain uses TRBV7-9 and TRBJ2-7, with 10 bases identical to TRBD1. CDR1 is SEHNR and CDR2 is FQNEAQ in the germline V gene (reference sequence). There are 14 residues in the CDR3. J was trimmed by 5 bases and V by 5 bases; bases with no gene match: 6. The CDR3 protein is CASSRTGGINEQYF. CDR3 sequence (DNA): TGTGCCAGCAGCCGGACAGGGGGTATCAACGAGCAGTACTTC.

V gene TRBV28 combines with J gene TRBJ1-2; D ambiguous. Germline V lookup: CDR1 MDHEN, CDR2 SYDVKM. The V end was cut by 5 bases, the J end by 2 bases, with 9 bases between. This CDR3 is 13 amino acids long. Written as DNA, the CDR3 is TGTGCCAGCAGTCCGTCCGGGAACTATGGCTACACCTTC. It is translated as CASSPSGNYGYTF.

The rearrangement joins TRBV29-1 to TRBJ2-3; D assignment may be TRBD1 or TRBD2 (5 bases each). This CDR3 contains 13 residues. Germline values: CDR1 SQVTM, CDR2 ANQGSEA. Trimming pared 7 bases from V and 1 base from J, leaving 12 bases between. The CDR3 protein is CSARDGGTDTQYF. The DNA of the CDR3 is TGCAGCGCCCGGGACGGGGGCACAGATACGCAGTATTTT.

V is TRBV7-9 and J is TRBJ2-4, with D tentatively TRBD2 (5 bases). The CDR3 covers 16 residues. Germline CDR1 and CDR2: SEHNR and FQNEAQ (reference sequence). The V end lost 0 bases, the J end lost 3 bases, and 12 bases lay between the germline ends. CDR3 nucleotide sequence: TGTGCCAGCAGCTTAGCGGGAAGCGGCTACAAAAACATTCAGTACTTC. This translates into CASSLAGSGYKNIQYF.

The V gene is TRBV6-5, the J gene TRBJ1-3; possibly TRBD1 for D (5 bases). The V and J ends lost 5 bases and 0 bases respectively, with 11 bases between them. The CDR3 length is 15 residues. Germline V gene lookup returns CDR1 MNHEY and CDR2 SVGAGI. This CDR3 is CASSMTANSGNTIYF. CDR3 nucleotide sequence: TGTGCCAGCAGTATGACAGCCAACTCTGGAAACACCATATATTTT.

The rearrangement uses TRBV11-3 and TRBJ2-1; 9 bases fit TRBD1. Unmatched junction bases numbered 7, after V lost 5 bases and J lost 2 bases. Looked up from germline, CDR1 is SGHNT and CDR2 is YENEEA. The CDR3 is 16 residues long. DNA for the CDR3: TGTGCCAGCAGCCCAGAGGGACAGGGTCCCTACAATGAGCAGTTCTTC. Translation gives CASSPEGQGPYNEQFF.